The rows below give T cell receptor beta chains drawn from one sample of a study of T cells in Graves' hyperthyroidism and ophthalmopathy. TCRdb itself ran the multiplex PCR reads through MiXCR, one entry per CDR3 protein. Of over 300,000 distinct CDR3 sequences detected, approximately 14% appear once; the ten largest clones hold approximately 11%. The sample taken for sequencing was blood. These receptors were obtained from a woman aged 55-70 years with Graves' hyperthyroidism. Each CDR3 is given with its conserved first and last residue. The order of the fields is CDR3 length, V gene, J gene, D gene, clone size, CDR3 protein, CDR3 DNA. The D gene is left open where the match is weak. The size field is filled for only some rows; it gives once, few, many or a size class.

cdr3_length: 13; v_call: TRBV5-1; j_call: TRBJ2-7; d_call: TRBD2; clone_size: many; cdr3_aa: CASSLGRDYEQYF; cdr3_nt: TGTGCCAGCAGTTTAGGGAGGGACTACGAGCAGTACTTC
cdr3_length: 14; v_call: TRBV20-1; j_call: TRBJ2-2; d_call: TRBD2; clone_size: NA; cdr3_aa: CSAQAGDGTGELFF; cdr3_nt: TGCAGTGCCCAAGCGGGAGACGGGACCGGGGAGCTGTTTTTT
cdr3_length: 14; v_call: TRBV12-3/TRBV12-4; j_call: TRBJ1-5; d_call: NA; clone_size: many; cdr3_aa: CASSLSGGNQPQHF; cdr3_nt: TGTGCCAGCAGTTTATCAGGCGGGAATCAGCCCCAGCATTTT
cdr3_length: 15; v_call: TRBV2; j_call: TRBJ1-1; d_call: NA; clone_size: many; cdr3_aa: CASSPWGSGNTEAFF; cdr3_nt: TGTGCCAGCAGCCCGTGGGGATCTGGGAACACTGAAGCTTTCTTT
cdr3_length: 13; v_call: TRBV20-1; j_call: TRBJ2-3; d_call: NA; clone_size: many; cdr3_aa: CSAEDVSTDTQYF; cdr3_nt: TGCAGTGCTGAGGACGTTAGCACAGATACGCAGTATTTT
cdr3_length: 15; v_call: TRBV18; j_call: TRBJ1-2; d_call: TRBD1; clone_size: NA; cdr3_aa: CASSPPLTGSHGYTF; cdr3_nt: TGTGCCAGCTCACCACCTCTGACAGGGAGCCATGGCTACACCTTC
cdr3_length: 13; v_call: TRBV20-1; j_call: TRBJ2-7; d_call: TRBD2; clone_size: many; cdr3_aa: CSAPGLAGHEQYF; cdr3_nt: TGCAGTGCTCCGGGACTAGCGGGCCACGAGCAGTACTTC
cdr3_length: 14; v_call: TRBV5-1; j_call: TRBJ2-1; d_call: TRBD2; clone_size: NA; cdr3_aa: CASSSIAGDDEQFF; cdr3_nt: TGCGCCAGCAGCTCCATAGCGGGAGACGATGAGCAGTTCTTC
cdr3_length: 17; v_call: TRBV9; j_call: TRBJ1-2; d_call: NA; clone_size: many; cdr3_aa: CASSGSKDRPTNYGYTF; cdr3_nt: TGTGCCAGCAGCGGATCGAAGGACAGACCCACTAACTATGGCTACACCTTC
cdr3_length: 17; v_call: TRBV9; j_call: TRBJ1-6; d_call: NA; clone_size: NA; cdr3_aa: CASRCSSLVINNSPLHF; cdr3_nt: TGTGCCAGCAGGTGCAGTTCCCTCGTAATAAATAATTCACCCCTCCACTTT
cdr3_length: 15; v_call: TRBV19; j_call: TRBJ2-7; d_call: NA; clone_size: few; cdr3_aa: CASTTTAGSSYEQYF; cdr3_nt: TGTGCCAGTACCACGACCGCGGGGAGCTCCTACGAGCAGTACTTC